Listed here is a single T cell receptor (beta chain). Relapsing-remitting disease, either stable or active, was present in the treatment-naive patients who were the multiple sclerosis controls. The sample comes from a study of CD8 T cells in Susac syndrome. Trimming removed 6 bases from V and 9 bases from J, with 12 bases in between. This CDR3 region has 12 residues. Reverse transcription of roughly 0.45 to 1 ug RNA used random hexamers. Each CDR3 protein gets one entry after TCRdb re-called the immunoSEQ multiplex PCR reads with MiXCR. The table records roughly 300,000 distinct CDR3 sequences, 70% to 90% of them present only once.

This TCR derives from a human donor with multiple sclerosis. The chain carries TRBV12-3 or TRBV12-4 and TRBJ1-5, with TRBD1 as a possible D gene (5 bases). Sequencing input: CD8+ T cells from PBMCs. CDR3 region: CASRGRGRPQHF. The CDR3 DNA is TGTGCCAGCAGGGGCCGGGGGAGGCCCCAGCATTTT.